These 20 T cell receptor beta chains were sequenced from one sample in a study of blood T cells in healthy people across ages. Together with a sample-barcoded 5' primer, a J-beta primer mix was included in a second PCR lasting about 7 to 12 cycles. TCRdb passed the 5' RACE reads through MiXCR, listing each CDR3 protein once. Of over 950,000 distinct CDR3 sequences listed, about 51% are singletons. The sequenced sample consisted of blood. The receptors stem from a woman aged 60-70 years in good health.

The rearrangement joins TRBV20-1 to TRBJ2-1, with D tentatively TRBD2 (6 bases). V was trimmed by 5 bases and J by 5 bases, leaving 16 bases between them. Looked up from germline, CDR1 is DFQATT and CDR2 is SNEGSKA (reference sequence). The length of the CDR3 is 14 residues. CDR3 sequence: CSASRGLADNEQFF. For the CDR3, the DNA is TGCAGTGCTTCCCGGGGACTCGCGGACAATGAGCAGTTCTTC.

The CDR3 region has the DNA TGCAGTGCTGAGGGTACCGAGACCCAGTACTTC. Its translation is CSAEGTETQYF. J is TRBJ2-5 and V is TRBV20-1; TRBD2 is a possible D gene (5 bases). This CDR3 has 11 residues. Germline CDR1 is DFQATT and CDR2 is SNEGSKA (reference sequence). Trimming removed 5 bases from V and 5 bases from J, with 9 bases in between.

The chain carries TRBV5-1 and TRBJ1-5; D unclear. Germline V lookup: CDR1 SGHRS, CDR2 YFSETQ. This CDR3 is 15 amino acids long. V lost 4 bases to trimming and J lost 2 bases, with 13 bases between them. The CDR3 region has the DNA TGCGCCAGCAGCGTAGGCCCGGAGGGCAATCAGCCCCAGCATTTT. It is translated as CASSVGPEGNQPQHF.

This sequence joins TRBV27 and TRBJ2-7, with D unresolved. The CDR3 is made up of 12 amino acids. Germline V gene data show CDR1 as MNHEY and CDR2 as SMNVEV (reference sequence). The CDR3 loop reads CPDRVGYYEQYF. Here the CDR3 DNA reads TGTCCTGATCGGGTGGGGTACTACGAGCAGTACTTC.

The chain uses TRBV20-1 and TRBJ2-3, with 8 positions matching TRBD2. The CDR3 covers 15 residues. Germline assignment: CDR1 DFQATT and CDR2 SNEGSKA (reference sequence). V trimming: 5 bases; J trimming: 3 bases; junction bases outside the gene matches: 10. The CDR3 here is CSAWGQAGGTDTQYF. The DNA of the CDR3 is TGCAGTGCTTGGGGGCAGGCGGGAGGAACAGATACGCAGTATTTT.

This clonotype has more than one count but fewer than ten. The V and J genes are TRBV12-3 or TRBV12-4 and TRBJ2-1; D ambiguous. Trimming cost V 5 bases and J 5 bases, with 7 bases left between them. The CDR3 length is 12 residues. CDR3 sequence: CASSGRHNEQFF. The DNA of the CDR3 is TGTGCCAGCAGTGGTAGGCACAATGAGCAGTTCTTC.

As concerns this clonotype: The junction shows a germline mismatch at one end, possibly a read error. This rearrangement joins TRBV29-1 to TRBJ2-5, with unresolved D. Germline V lookup: CDR1 SQVTM, CDR2 ANQGSEA. The CDR3 covers 12 residues. CDR3: CGVEELQETQYF. The DNA for the CDR3 is TGCGGCGTTGAAGAGCTTCAAGAGACCCAGTACTTC.

The rearrangement links TRBV6-5 to TRBJ2-3, with 10 bases matching TRBD2. V gave up 4 bases and J gave up 5 bases; unmatched junction bases: 12. The CDR3 extends over 17 amino acids. Germline V gene data show CDR1 as MNHEY and CDR2 as SVGAGI. The CDR3 loop reads CASSLAPGTSVKDTQYF. DNA for the CDR3: TGTGCCAGCAGTTTAGCCCCCGGGACTAGCGTGAAAGATACGCAGTATTTT.

The rearrangement joins TRBV12-3 or TRBV12-4 to TRBJ2-5; TRBD1 aligns across 9 bases. V dropped 6 bases and J dropped 2; count of bases not matched to a gene: 4. This CDR3 comprises 14 residues. The CDR3 region is CASRMTGGQETQYF. The CDR3 nucleotides read TGTGCCAGCAGGATGACAGGGGGGCAAGAGACCCAGTACTTC.

The CDR3: CASSLAGAYNSPLHF. The CDR3, as DNA: TGTGCCAGCAGCTTAGCCGGGGCCTATAATTCACCCCTCCACTTT. The V gene is TRBV7-9, the J gene TRBJ1-6; no clear D. The germline V gene encodes CDR1 SEHNR and CDR2 FQNEAQ (reference sequence). V was trimmed by 0 bases and J by 2 bases, leaving 5 bases between them. There are 15 residues in the CDR3.

The rearrangement links TRBV4-2 to TRBJ2-7; TRBD2 might be the D (6 bases). This CDR3 is 14 amino acids long. The V end lost 1 base, the J end lost 6 bases, and 13 bases lay between the germline ends. Germline lookup yields CDR1 LGHNA and CDR2 YNFKEQ. Written as DNA, the CDR3 is TGTGCCAGCAGCCAAGCAAGCGGGTACAGCGAGCAGTACTTC. Translating gives CASSQASGYSEQYF.

The rearrangement links TRBV16 to TRBJ1-5; the D is unclear. This CDR3 is 14 amino acids long. Germline V gene data show CDR1 as KGHSY and CDR2 as FQNENV. Trimming shortened V by 0 bases and J by 7 bases, and 10 bases separated the two germline ends. The CDR3 is CASSQSPGDQPQHF. As DNA, the CDR3 is TGTGCCAGCAGCCAATCGCCAGGCGACCAGCCCCAGCATTTT.

At least ten counts were recorded for this clonotype. The chain links TRBV29-1 to TRBJ2-7; D uncertain. Trimming left V 1 base short and J 7 bases short, with 8 bases between. The CDR3 sequence is 11 residues long. The germline CDR1 and CDR2 sequences are SQVTM and ANQGSEA. The CDR3 region is CSVEVRQEQYF. Written as DNA, the CDR3 is TGCAGCGTTGAAGTCCGGCAGGAGCAGTACTTC.

The chain carries TRBV20-1 and TRBJ2-3; maybe TRBD1 (8 bases). Trimming left V 6 bases short and J 3 bases short, with 25 bases between. This CDR3 comprises 17 residues. Germline CDR1 reads DFQATT; CDR2 reads SNEGSKA (reference sequence). As DNA, the CDR3 is TGCAGTGCGCCCATGTCTCGGAACAGGGGGGGGACAGATACGCAGTATTTT. Its protein is CSAPMSRNRGGTDTQYF.

The V gene is TRBV10-3, the J gene TRBJ2-2; 7 bases match TRBD1. V was pared by 6 bases and J by 1 base, with 5 bases of the junction left unmatched. Germline lookup yields CDR1 ENHRY and CDR2 SYGVKD. The CDR3 loop spans 15 amino acids. CDR3 loop: CAISEGQMNTGELFF. The CDR3, as DNA: TGTGCCATCAGCGAGGGACAGATGAACACCGGGGAGCTGTTTTTT.

This clonotype appeared a few times. This sequence joins TRBV6-6 and TRBJ2-5, with 9 bases fitting TRBD2. The DNA end favors TRBJ2-7, so the J call may be wrong. There are 15 residues in the CDR3. The germline CDR1 and CDR2 sequences are MNHNY and SVGAGI (reference sequence). This chain's CDR3 is CASSYEGGRGNEQYF. The CDR3 DNA sequence: TGTGCCAGCAGTTATGAGGGCGGGAGGGGGAACGAGCAGTACTTC.

On this clonotype: A much larger clone lies one base from this, so it may be a read error. The chain joins TRBV4-2 to TRBJ2-3; no firm D call. There are 16 residues in the CDR3. CDR1 and CDR2 from the germline V gene are LGHNA and YNFKEQ. For the CDR3, the DNA is TGTGCCGGCAGCCAAGATCCCAGTATTGGCACAGATACGCAGTATTTT. Encoded protein: CAGSQDPSIGTDTQYF.

This clonotype occurred a few times. The chain carries TRBV4-1 and TRBJ2-7, with TRBD2 identical over 9 bases. Trimming at V came to 2 bases and at J to 7 bases, leaving 12 bases not matched to a gene. The CDR3 sequence is 16 residues long. The germline CDR1 and CDR2 sequences are MGHRA and YSYEKL. This chain's CDR3 is CASSQLHSGSVREQYF. In nucleotides, the CDR3 is TGCGCCAGCAGCCAACTCCATAGCGGGAGTGTGAGGGAGCAGTACTTC.

The chain carries TRBV29-1 and TRBJ1-1, with D perhaps TRBD1 (5 bases). The length of the CDR3 is 15 residues. V lost 3 bases, J lost 6 bases, and 20 bases lay in between. CDR1 and CDR2 from the germline V gene are SQVTM and ANQGSEA. CDR3 DNA sequence: TGCAGCGTTGATAATATCGGGGGATCAAACGCTGAAGCTTTCTTT. Its translation is CSVDNIGGSNAEAFF.

The V and J genes are TRBV7-9 and TRBJ2-5; weak D call: TRBD2 (6 bases). This CDR3 spans 15 amino acids. V was shortened by 2 bases and J by 3 bases, with 13 bases between the two germline ends. Looked up from germline, CDR1 is SEHNR and CDR2 is FQNEAQ (reference sequence). The CDR3 is CASSLSGSTEETQYF. The CDR3 DNA sequence: TGTGCCAGCAGCTTATCCGGGAGTACGGAAGAGACCCAGTACTTC.